Reported below is one TCR beta chain. Its antigen is unknown. The data were taken from a study of CD8+ T cells in alopecia areata. As to treatment: oral pan-JAK inhibitor, 5-10 mg twice daily. The CDR3 consists of 16 residues. Germline lookup yields CDR1 LNHDA and CDR2 SQIVND (reference sequence). The V and J ends lost 4 bases and 0 bases respectively, with 16 bases between them. Extracted RNA was reverse transcribed into cDNA, the sequencing template. Assay: immunoSEQ multiplex PCR; the TCRdb copy retains only in-frame clones and omits some. The sample includes 150,000 to 200,000 clones, roughly 65% of them seen just once. General study findings and limits: Scalp sequencing captures resident alphabeta T cells of normal skin too.

V and J are TRBV19 and TRBJ2-7; a possible D gene is TRBD1 (6 bases). The sample was CD4+ T cells sorted from blood, taken at week 4, from a patient treated with tofacitinib. This TCR was sampled from a human donor with alopecia areata. CDR3 sequence: CASSRSPGQTSYEQYF. The CDR3 DNA follows: TGTGCCAGTAGTAGGTCCCCGGGACAAACCTCCTACGAGCAGTACTTC.